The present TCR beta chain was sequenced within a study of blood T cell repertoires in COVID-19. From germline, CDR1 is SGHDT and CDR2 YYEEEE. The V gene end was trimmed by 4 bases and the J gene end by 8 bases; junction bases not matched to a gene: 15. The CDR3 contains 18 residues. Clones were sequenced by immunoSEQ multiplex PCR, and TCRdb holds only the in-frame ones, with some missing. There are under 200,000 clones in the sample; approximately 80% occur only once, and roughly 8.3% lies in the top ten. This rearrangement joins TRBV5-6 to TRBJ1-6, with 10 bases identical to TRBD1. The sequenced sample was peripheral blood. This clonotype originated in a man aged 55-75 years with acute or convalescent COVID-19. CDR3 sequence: CASSLTGQGIPRDSPLHF. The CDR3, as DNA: TGTGCCAGCAGCCTAACGGGACAGGGGATCCCTCGCGATTCACCCCTCCACTTT.